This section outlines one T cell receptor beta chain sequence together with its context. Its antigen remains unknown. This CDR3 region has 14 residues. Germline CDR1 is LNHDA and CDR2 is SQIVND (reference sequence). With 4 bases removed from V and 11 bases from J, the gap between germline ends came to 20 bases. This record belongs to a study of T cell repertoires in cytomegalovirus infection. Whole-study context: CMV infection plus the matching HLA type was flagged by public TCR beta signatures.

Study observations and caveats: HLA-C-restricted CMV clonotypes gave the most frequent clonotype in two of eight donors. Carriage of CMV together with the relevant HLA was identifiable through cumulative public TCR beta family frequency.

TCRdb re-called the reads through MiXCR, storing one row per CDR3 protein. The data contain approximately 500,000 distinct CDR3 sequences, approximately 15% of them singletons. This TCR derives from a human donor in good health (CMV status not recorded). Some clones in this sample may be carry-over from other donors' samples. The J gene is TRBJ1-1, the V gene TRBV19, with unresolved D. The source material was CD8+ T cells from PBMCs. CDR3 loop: CASSTQDWTPWAFF. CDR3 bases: TGTGCCAGTAGTACGCAAGACTGGACCCCATGGGCTTTCTTT. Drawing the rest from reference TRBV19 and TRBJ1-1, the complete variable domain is DGGITQSPKYLFRKEGQNVTLSCEQNLNHDAMYWYRQDPGQGLRLIYYSQIVNDFQKGDIAEGYSVSREKKESFPLTVTSAQKNPTAFYLCASSTQDWTPWAFFGQGTRLTVV.